The sequence of this TCR beta chain was determined in a study of vaccination and CD4 T cells after COVID-19. About this clonotype: The antigen is undetermined.

The assay that was used to sequence DNA from cultured CD4+ T cells was the Oncomine TCR Beta short-read assay. MiXCR was run by TCRdb on the PCR reads, yielding one entry per CDR3 protein. This sample carries some 18,000 distinct CDR3 sequences, 55% to 70% of them seen once, and the ten largest clones take roughly a tenth. Documented treatment: roughly nine-day PBMC culture with coronavirus spike peptide pools or control peptides (ViraFEST assay). ViraFEST sequenced TCRs after peptide-pool expansion of antigen-specific T cells. Half of the medium was exchanged for fresh IL-2 medium, first on day 3 and then on day 7. The CDR3 is 13 residues long. CDR1 and CDR2 (germline): SNHLY, FYNNEI. Deletions cut 7 bases from V and 3 bases from J, with 11 bases between.

The J gene is TRBJ2-3, the V gene TRBV2; no firm D call. This receptor was obtained from a human donor who had recovered from COVID-19. Sequenced here: CD4+ T cells from blood, cultured in vitro, sampled after SARS-CoV-2 vaccination. CDR3 sequence reads: CASKLSQTDTQYF. The CDR3 DNA reads TGTGCCAGCAAACTAAGCCAAACAGATACGCAGTATTTT.